This T cell receptor beta chain originates from a study of blood T cells in healthy people across ages. Details on this clonotype: A read error is possible here, since a much larger clone lies one base away.

Together with a sample-barcoded 5' primer, a J-beta primer mix was included in a second PCR lasting 7 to 11 cycles. MiXCR, applied by TCRdb to the 5' RACE reads, yields one record per CDR3 protein. Of hundreds of thousands of distinct CDR3 sequences in the sample, 52% are singletons; the top ten hold roughly 14%. CDR1 LGHDT and CDR2 YNNKEL come from the germline V gene (reference sequence). The CDR3 runs to 14 residues. Trimming pared 7 bases from V and 7 bases from J, leaving 17 bases between. Sequencing was performed on blood. This chain links TRBV3-1 with TRBJ2-1, with D possibly matching TRBD1 (5 bases). The receptor was isolated from a woman older than 75 in good health. The CDR3: CASNHPLGLNEQFF. For the CDR3, the DNA is TGTGCCAGCAACCATCCCCTGGGGCTTAATGAGCAGTTCTTC.